The 6 T cell receptor beta chains reported below all come from one sample, sequenced in a study of blood T cells in healthy people across ages. A J-beta primer mix and a sample-barcoded 5' primer were used in a second PCR of roughly 6 to 12 cycles. TCRdb reprocessed the 5' RACE reads with MiXCR, giving one entry per CDR3 protein. The sample records roughly 1,500,000 distinct CDR3 sequences, around 36% being singletons. Sequencing was carried out using blood. All receptors come from a woman aged 25 to 45 in good health.

V usage is TRBV6-5 and J usage is TRBJ2-1, with 12 nucleotides matching TRBD2. V was pared by 0 bases and J by 7 bases, with 7 bases of the junction left unmatched. Germline CDR1 is MNHEY and CDR2 is SVGAGI. The CDR3 is made up of 17 amino acids. The CDR3 DNA is TGTGCCAGCAGTTACTCTTTTCTAGCGGGAGGGCTGAATGAGCAGTTCTTC. Encoded protein: CASSYSFLAGGLNEQFF.

The chain links TRBV6-5 to TRBJ2-3; D may be TRBD2 (6 bases). The CDR3 extends over 13 amino acids. V was cut by 8 bases and J by 2 bases, with 11 bases left in between. Germline-derived CDR1 and CDR2 are MNHEY and SVGAGI. The CDR3 DNA follows: TGTGCCAGCCACCGGGGACTCACAGATACGCAGTATTTT. Amino acid sequence: CASHRGLTDTQYF.

In this sample, this clonotype turned up a few times. V is TRBV12-3 or TRBV12-4 and J is TRBJ2-3; D perhaps matches TRBD1 (6 bases). This CDR3 comprises 16 residues. Trimming cost V 1 base and J 5 bases, with 16 bases left between them. The chain's CDR3 is CASSLGRTGRGDTQYF. The CDR3 DNA reads as TGTGCCAGCAGTTTAGGGAGAACAGGGCGAGGAGATACGCAGTATTTT.

The chain links TRBV28 to TRBJ2-3; D is uncertain. The germline V gene encodes CDR1 MDHEN and CDR2 SYDVKM. The germline V and J ends were trimmed by 5 bases and 6 bases, with 15 bases remaining between them. This CDR3 has 14 residues. DNA for the CDR3: TGTGCCAGCAGTGTTGATCCAGACTTGGATACGCAGTATTTT. Its protein product is CASSVDPDLDTQYF.

V usage is TRBV20-1 and J usage is TRBJ1-5; D perhaps matches TRBD1 (6 bases). Germline CDR1 is DFQATT and CDR2 is SNEGSKA (reference sequence). Deletions cut 5 bases from V and 4 bases from J, with 18 bases between. This CDR3 has 15 residues. CDR3 loop: CSACHTGRGNQPQHF. CDR3 DNA sequence: TGCAGTGCTTGCCACACGGGGAGGGGGAATCAGCCCCAGCATTTT.

The gene calls are TRBV9 and TRBJ2-1; the D gene is possibly TRBD1 (6 bases). The V gene lost 0 bases and the J gene lost 8 bases, with 21 bases spanning the gap. Per the germline V gene, CDR1 is SGDLS and CDR2 is YYNGEE. The CDR3 spans 17 residues. The CDR3 sequence: CASSVGGYGRGGDEQFF. DNA of the CDR3: TGTGCCAGCAGCGTAGGGGGGTATGGCAGGGGTGGGGATGAGCAGTTCTTC.